Listed here is a single T cell receptor (beta chain). The clone's antigen remains unknown. Per-nucleotide qualities are absent, and no much larger clonotype sits a single base away. Additional DNA sequences in this sample encode the identical CDR3. The time point label, as the study defines it: 20 to 30 weeks on oral tofacitinib. The treatment or condition label for this specimen denotes: oral pan-JAK inhibitor, 5-10 mg twice daily. Lesional scalp punch biopsies and peripheral blood were collected from alopecia areata patients. PBMCs were separated by density centrifugation and stained for CD3, CD4 and CD8, after which CD4+ and CD8+ T cells were sorted on a FACSAria. The data originate from a study of CD8+ T cells in alopecia areata (dated by TCRdb to 2016 to 2019). Notes on the research overall: The treated patients took part in an open-label pilot trial in which moderate-to-severe alopecia areata was treated with oral tofacitinib at 5 to 10 mg twice daily. Patients stayed on tofacitinib for 6 to 18 months and then had 6 months of follow-up off drug so that delayed response and recurrence could be assessed. The SALT score, which quantifies the percentage of affected scalp surface area, was used to measure disease severity in treated patients. To study T cell clonal expansion in alopecia areata, the researchers applied high-throughput TCRbeta sequencing to both the C3H/HeJ mouse model and human patients. On the human side, TCRbeta sequencing was run on scalp tissue and on sorted CD4+ and CD8+ peripheral blood T cells from healthy controls and from alopecia areata patients with either patchy or totalis/universalis disease. Biopsies were taken from tofacitinib-treated patients at baseline and at 4 and 24 weeks of treatment, and a later scalp biopsy was taken in several of the tofacitinib-treated patients. Clonality in the scalp was compared among normal scalp (n=4), patchy alopecia areata scalp (n=8), and alopecia totalis/universalis scalp (n=8). RNA was extracted with the PAXgene miRNA kit for fixed scalp, the miRNeasy kit for PBMCs, and the RNeasy kit for mouse skin. TCRbeta CDR3 regions were amplified by immunoSEQ multiplex PCR using 35 Vbeta forward and 13 Jbeta reverse primers. Broader findings and caveats from the paper: Because the treated cohort was small and had only one nonresponder, larger studies are needed to examine links between baseline CD8+ expansion and response. Higher clonality and more expanded CD8+ clones were observed in lesional scalp than in normal scalp, particularly in alopecia totalis/universalis, a finding suggestive of antigenic drive. Scalp clonality and the number of expanded CD8+ clones among the top 100 scalp clones were significantly decreased by tofacitinib. Many expanded lesional clones were found to persist in scalp and blood during tofacitinib treatment, and relapse after treatment cessation may be partly explained by this persistence. Resident alphabeta T cells in normal human skin are also sequenced, complicating scalp TCR repertoire analysis, unlike mouse skin dominated by gammadelta T cells. TCR sequences shared between patients were less clear than in mice, possibly partly because of HLA diversity in the patient population.

Receptor libraries were prepared by the immunoSEQ multiplex PCR assay. To provide template for TCR sequencing, every sample had RNA extracted and reverse transcribed into cDNA. SuperScript III was used for first-strand cDNA synthesis, primed with a 2:1 mix of oligo-dT and random hexamers. A synthetic immune receptor repertoire was used to gauge amplification bias, and whatever bias remained was removed computationally. Concerning the study's data processing: Raw reads were preprocessed to remove errors, and CDR3 was defined according to IMGT conventions as the region from the conserved cysteine to phenylalanine. Clonality was computed as 1 minus the Shannon entropy, with the entropy normalized by log2 of the number of productive unique TCRs. CD4 or CD8 identity of scalp clones was inferred by cross-referencing scalp TCRbeta sequences with sorted blood CD4 and CD8 repertoires. TCRdb provides this immuneACCESS table in a form limited to in-frame rearrangements. Some clones are lacking; in checked studies, under half of them reflect an unresolved V gene, and why the rest are absent is not known. V and J calls and clone size are given by that table; D and trimming were obtained from the DNA. The sample data list 150,000 to 200,000 clones, and roughly 60% of these were observed just once. Clones ranked in the top ten supply just over 1% of the sample.

The CDR3 covers 12 residues, taking in both the cysteine and the phenylalanine. Of all the DNA, just the CDR3 is kept, 36 bases in frame from base 1. Trimmed from V: 6 bases; trimmed from J: 0 bases; junction bases lacking a gene match: 2. From a lookup of the germline V gene, CDR1 and CDR2 are SQVTM and ANQGSEA. This chain is built from TRBV29-1 and TRBJ2-7; TRBD2 fits 7 bases in the junction. Sequenced material: CD4+ T cells sorted from blood, taken at week 24, from a patient treated with tofacitinib. The receptor was derived from a human donor with alopecia areata. The CDR3 loop reads CSVGGSSYEQYF. The sequenced DNA is TGCAGCGTGGGCGGGAGCTCCTACGAGCAGTACTTC.